This paragraph covers one T cell receptor (beta chain) sequence. The antigen is not known. Researchers ran the PCR with 60 Vbeta and 13 Jbeta primers. Some clones are missing from TCRdb's copy, which holds only in-frame ones; the method was immunoSEQ multiplex PCR. The sample shows 200,000 or so clones, 82% of them seen only once. This CDR3 spans 12 amino acids. The V gene's germline CDR1 is GTSNPN and CDR2 SVGIG (reference sequence). V was pared by 1 base and J by 0 bases, with 3 bases between. The source of the sample is a study of cytomegalovirus exposure and HLA in healthy donors. Notes on the study in general: Later analysis indicated greater clonal expansion among HLA-associated TCR beta chains than among equally common other chains. Upon later analysis, TCR association rates were observed to vary by HLA locus, being highest for DRB1 and lowest for HLA-C. Rarity held for most TCR sequences, but there were some public TCRs that occurred in many donors.

The TCR sequence derives from a woman aged 50 to 60 in good health and CMV-seropositive. Sequenced: PBMCs. V usage is TRBV30 and J usage is TRBJ1-1; D not certain. DNA for the CDR3: TGTGCCTGGAGTGCCTTGAACACTGAAGCTTTCTTT. Encoded protein: CAWSALNTEAFF.